This entry features one T cell receptor beta chain sequence. Antigen: not known. Trimming took off 7 bases at V and 7 bases at J, with 22 bases between the two ends. The germline V gene encodes CDR1 SGHVS and CDR2 FQNEAQ. CDR3 length equals 15 residues. The PCR was carried out with 60 Vbeta primers and 13 Jbeta primers. TCRdb's table, derived via immunoSEQ multiplex PCR, lists solely in-frame clones and lacks some. The data contain some 220,000 clones, approximately 84% of them singletons. This entry comes from a study of cytomegalovirus exposure and HLA in healthy donors. Points from the study as a whole: An observed cluster of highly shared sequence variants was recorded as a likely sequencing artifact.

Whereas donors were nominally healthy upon sampling, unrecorded immune exposures were probable. The sequenced sample was PBMCs. The chain combines TRBV7-8 with TRBJ1-2, with D hard to call. This TCR was sampled from a woman between 35 and 50 years old in good health and CMV-seronegative. The CDR3 region has the DNA TGTGCCAGCAATCCTCGCACGGGGTCACGGGTTGGCTACACCTTC. Protein sequence: CASNPRTGSRVGYTF. The variable domain in full, completed from reference TRBV7-8 and TRBJ1-2, reads GAGVSQSPRYKVAKRGQDVALRCDPISGHVSLFWYQQALGQGPEFLTYFQNEAQLDKSGLPSDRFFAERPEGSVSTLKIQRTQQEDSAVYLCASNPRTGSRVGYTFGSGTRLTVV.